This TCR beta chain was captured in a study of graft-versus-host responses after intestinal transplantation. Study-wide results and caveats: Recipient-marrow GvH clones were detected, some having first appeared in ileum or blood. Allograft graft-versus-host to host-versus-graft clonal ratios ran high in patients with graft-donor T cell macrochimerism.

The data were produced by immunoSEQ multiplex PCR, yet TCRdb's version contains in-frame clones alone and is incomplete. This repertoire shows around 100,000 clones, just over 90% found once; its top ten account for approximately 0.25%. Germline lookup yields CDR1 SGHVS and CDR2 FNYEAQ. The CDR3 runs 16 residues. The junction had 10 bases not matched to a gene; V was cut back by 4 bases and J by 5 bases. Points on this clone: The antigen is not known.

This specimen was unstimulated CD4+ T cells sorted from spleen or lymph node cells, taken before transplant. The clonotype comes from a human donor who was the organ donor for an intestinal transplant. V is TRBV7-6 and J is TRBJ2-5; 10 bases line up with TRBD1. The CDR3 DNA reads TGTGCCAGCAGCTCGGACCGGGACAGGGGTTGGGAGACCCAGTACTTC. Its protein is CASSSDRDRGWETQYF.